Each of the 9 T cell receptor beta chains below was sequenced from the same sample in a study of technical replicates of blood from a handful of donors. Here immunoSEQ multiplex PCR was the method, and the copy in TCRdb shows in-frame clones only, minus some. The sample lists tens of thousands of clones; approximately 95% were seen once. The source material was T cells isolated from PBMCs. The source is a human donor in good health.

The chain employs TRBV6-5 and TRBJ2-7; 7 bases are shared with TRBD1. Unmatched junction bases numbered 4, after V lost 8 bases and J lost 0 bases. Germline CDR1 and CDR2: MNHEY and SVGAGI. This CDR3 has 13 residues. In DNA, the CDR3 is TGTGCCAGCGGGACAGATAGCTCCTACGAGCAGTACTTC. The encoded protein is CASGTDSSYEQYF.

The chain combines TRBV27 with TRBJ2-7; a weak D match, TRBD2 (6 bases). The V and J ends lost 0 bases and 6 bases respectively, with 15 bases between them. The CDR3 is 15 amino acids. In germline, CDR1 is MNHEY, CDR2 SMNVEV (reference sequence). For the CDR3, the DNA is TGTGCCAGCAGTTTATCGGCTCCGGGGGTGGGCGAGCAGTACTTC. Its translation: CASSLSAPGVGEQYF.

This chain connects TRBV27 to TRBJ1-1; 9 positions agree with TRBD1. The CDR3 covers 14 residues. Unmatched junction bases numbered 3, after V lost 0 bases and J lost 7 bases. Germline V gene data show CDR1 as MNHEY and CDR2 as SMNVEV (reference sequence). CDR3 protein: CASSLSTGGVEAFF. CDR3 nucleotides: TGTGCCAGCAGTTTATCGACAGGGGGAGTTGAAGCTTTCTTT.

This clone was detected once. This chain uses TRBV19 with TRBJ1-5; D is undetermined. With 9 bases removed from V and 5 bases from J, the gap between germline ends came to 14 bases. From germline, CDR1 is LNHDA and CDR2 SQIVND (reference sequence). CDR3 size: 13 residues. The CDR3 DNA reads as TGTGCCAGCGAGCCTTCAAAGCATCAGCCCCAGCATTTT. It translates to CASEPSKHQPQHF.

This clone occurred once. J is TRBJ2-1 and V is TRBV7-6; 7 nucleotides line up with TRBD2. The V segment lost 2 bases and the J segment 9 bases; nucleotides outside the gene matches: 13. The CDR3 has 16 amino acids. CDR1 is SGHVS, CDR2 FNYEAQ, per germline. The CDR3 region is CASSLRSAGAGGEQFF. The DNA for the CDR3 is TGTGCCAGCAGCTTAAGGTCCGCGGGAGCCGGGGGTGAGCAGTTCTTC. Combining the CDR3 with reference TRBV7-6 and TRBJ2-1 gives the whole variable domain GAGVSQSPRYKVTKRGQDVALRCDPISGHVSLYWYRQALGQGPEFLTYFNYEAQQDKSGLPNDRFSAERPEGSISTLTIQRTEQRDSAMYRCASSLRSAGAGGEQFFGPGTRLTVL.

The chain joins TRBV30 to TRBJ1-2; maybe TRBD1 (6 bases). Trimming cost V 1 base and J 5 bases, with 8 bases left between them. Germline CDR1 is GTSNPN and CDR2 is SVGIG (reference sequence). The CDR3 is made up of 12 amino acids. Here the CDR3 reads CAWSGGQYGYTF. The CDR3 DNA reads TGTGCCTGGAGTGGGGGGCAGTATGGCTACACCTTC.

This rearrangement joins TRBV29-1 to TRBJ2-7; TRBD1 matches at 8 bases. The CDR3 has 13 amino acids. Unmatched junction bases numbered 9, after V lost 6 bases and J lost 5 bases. CDR1 and CDR2 (germline): SQVTM, ANQGSEA. The CDR3 region is CSVRTGNPNEQYF. CDR3 in DNA: TGCAGCGTAAGGACAGGGAACCCGAACGAGCAGTACTTC.

The rearrangement links TRBV5-1 to TRBJ2-1, with D maybe TRBD2 (5 bases). This CDR3 is 12 amino acids long. CDR1 is SGHRS, CDR2 YFSETQ, per germline. V shed 4 bases and J shed 8 bases, with 10 bases lying between them. CDR3 in amino acids: CASSDYGDEQFF. CDR3 in DNA: TGCGCCAGCAGCGACTACGGGGATGAGCAGTTCTTC.

This clone was counted a single time. This sequence joins TRBV7-2 and TRBJ2-7, with 14 positions matching TRBD2. V lost 5 bases and J lost 7; bases outside the gene matches: 13. The germline V gene has CDR1 SGHTA and CDR2 FQGNSA. CDR3 size: 17 residues. CDR3 loop: CASSPIRLAGGPREQYF. CDR3 nucleotide sequence: TGTGCCAGCAGCCCGATTAGACTAGCGGGAGGGCCTAGGGAGCAGTACTTC. The whole variable domain, remainder taken from reference TRBV7-2 and TRBJ2-7, is GAGVSQSPSNKVTEKGKDVELRCDPISGHTALYWYRQSLGQGLEFLIYFQGNSAPDKSGLPSDRFSAERTGGSVSTLTIQRTQQEDSAVYLCASSPIRLAGGPREQYFGPGTRLTVT.